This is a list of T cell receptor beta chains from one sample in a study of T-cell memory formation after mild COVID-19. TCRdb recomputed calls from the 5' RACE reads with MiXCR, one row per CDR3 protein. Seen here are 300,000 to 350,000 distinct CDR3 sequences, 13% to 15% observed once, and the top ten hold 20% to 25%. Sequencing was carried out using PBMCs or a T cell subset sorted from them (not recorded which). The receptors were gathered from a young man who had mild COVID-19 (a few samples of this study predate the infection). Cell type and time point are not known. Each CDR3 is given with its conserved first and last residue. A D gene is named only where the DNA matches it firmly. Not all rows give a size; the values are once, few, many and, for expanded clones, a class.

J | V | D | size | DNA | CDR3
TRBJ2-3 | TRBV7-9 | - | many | TGTGCCAGCAGCTTCGATGGAGGTGGGGGAGATACGCAGTATTTT | CASSFDGGGGDTQYF
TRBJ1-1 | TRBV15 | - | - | TGTGCCACCAGCGTCCGGGCCCCCGGGAGGAACACTGAAGCTTTCTTT | CATSVRAPGRNTEAFF
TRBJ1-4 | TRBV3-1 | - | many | TGTGCCAGCAGCCAAGAAGGGGAAAAACTGTTTTTT | CASSQEGEKLFF
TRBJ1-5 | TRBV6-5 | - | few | TGTGCCAGCAGCAAATACGGGGATAGCAATCAGCCCCAGCATTTT | CASSKYGDSNQPQHF
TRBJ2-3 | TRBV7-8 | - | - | TGTGCCAGCAGCTTATCTAGGCCCACAGATACGCAGTATTTT | CASSLSRPTDTQYF
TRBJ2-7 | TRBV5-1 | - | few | TGCGCCAGCAGCTCCGAAAGACCCTTATACGAGCAGTACTTC | CASSSERPLYEQYF
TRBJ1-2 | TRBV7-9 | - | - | TGTGCCAGCAGCTTAGGGCAGGGCGCGGGTGGCTACACCTTC | CASSLGQGAGGYTF
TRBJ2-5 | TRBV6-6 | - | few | TGTGCCAGCAGATTGGGGCAAGAGACCCAGTACTTC | CASRLGQETQYF
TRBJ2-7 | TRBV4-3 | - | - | TGCGCCAGCAGCCAAGACCGGGACATGTACGAGCAGTACTTC | CASSQDRDMYEQYF
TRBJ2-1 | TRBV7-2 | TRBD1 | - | TGTGCCAGCAGCAGTCCGGACAGGGGCTACAATGAGCAGTTCTTC | CASSSPDRGYNEQFF
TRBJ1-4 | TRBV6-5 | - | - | TGTGCCAGCAGTTACTCGGTCGACATATTAGAAAAACTGTTTTTT | CASSYSVDILEKLFF
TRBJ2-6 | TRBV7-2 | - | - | TGTGCCAGCAGCTCATGGGGGGCAGCTGGGGCCAACGTCCTGACTTTC | CASSSWGAAGANVLTF
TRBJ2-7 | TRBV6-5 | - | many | TGTGCCAGCAGTTACAAAGGGACACCCGGGGGCGAGCAGTACTTC | CASSYKGTPGGEQYF
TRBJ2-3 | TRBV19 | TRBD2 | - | TGTGCCAGTAGTCAACTTAGCGGGGATACGCAGTATTTT | CASSQLSGDTQYF
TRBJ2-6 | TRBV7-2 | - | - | TGTGCCAGCAGCCCTCTCTGGATCGGAGACCTGACTTTC | CASSPLWIGDLTF
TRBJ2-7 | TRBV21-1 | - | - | TGTGCCAGCAGTAAAGTCGTGGCGGCCTGGGACGAGCAGTACTTC | CASSKVVAAWDEQYF
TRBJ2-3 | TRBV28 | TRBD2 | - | TGTGCCAGCAACTCAGGTAGCGGGGTGACAGATACGCAGTATTTT | CASNSGSGVTDTQYF
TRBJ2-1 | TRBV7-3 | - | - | TGTGCCACCTCGAGCGGCTCCTACAATGAGCAGTTCTTC | CATSSGSYNEQFF
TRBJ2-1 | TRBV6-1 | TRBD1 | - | TGTGCCAGCCGAGGACAGGGTGTGAGCAATGAGCAGTTCTTC | CASRGQGVSNEQFF
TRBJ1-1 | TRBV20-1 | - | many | TGCAGTGCTCCACTCACAGGAGTCAACACTGAAGCTTTCTTT | CSAPLTGVNTEAFF
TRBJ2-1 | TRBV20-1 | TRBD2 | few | TGCAGTGCTAGTAAGGCTAGCGGGTCCTACAATGAGCAGTTCTTC | CSASKASGSYNEQFF
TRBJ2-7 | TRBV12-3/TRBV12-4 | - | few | TGTGCCAGCAGGCGGGACAAGTCCTACGAGCAGTACTTC | CASRRDKSYEQYF
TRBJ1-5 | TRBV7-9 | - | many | TGTGCCAGCAGCTTAGGGGGGGAGGGGACCCAACCCCAGCATTTT | CASSLGGEGTQPQHF
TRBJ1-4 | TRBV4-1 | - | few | TGCGCCAGCAGCCGGGGACATTCCGGAAATGAAAAACTGTTTTTT | CASSRGHSGNEKLFF
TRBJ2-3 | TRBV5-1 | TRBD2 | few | TGCGCCAGCAGCTTGGAGCTAGCGGGGGGGCTTATAAATACGCAGTATTTT | CASSLELAGGLINTQYF
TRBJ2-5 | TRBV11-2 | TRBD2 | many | TGTGCCAGCAGGTCACTAGCGGGCGGGGAGACCCAGTACTTC | CASRSLAGGETQYF